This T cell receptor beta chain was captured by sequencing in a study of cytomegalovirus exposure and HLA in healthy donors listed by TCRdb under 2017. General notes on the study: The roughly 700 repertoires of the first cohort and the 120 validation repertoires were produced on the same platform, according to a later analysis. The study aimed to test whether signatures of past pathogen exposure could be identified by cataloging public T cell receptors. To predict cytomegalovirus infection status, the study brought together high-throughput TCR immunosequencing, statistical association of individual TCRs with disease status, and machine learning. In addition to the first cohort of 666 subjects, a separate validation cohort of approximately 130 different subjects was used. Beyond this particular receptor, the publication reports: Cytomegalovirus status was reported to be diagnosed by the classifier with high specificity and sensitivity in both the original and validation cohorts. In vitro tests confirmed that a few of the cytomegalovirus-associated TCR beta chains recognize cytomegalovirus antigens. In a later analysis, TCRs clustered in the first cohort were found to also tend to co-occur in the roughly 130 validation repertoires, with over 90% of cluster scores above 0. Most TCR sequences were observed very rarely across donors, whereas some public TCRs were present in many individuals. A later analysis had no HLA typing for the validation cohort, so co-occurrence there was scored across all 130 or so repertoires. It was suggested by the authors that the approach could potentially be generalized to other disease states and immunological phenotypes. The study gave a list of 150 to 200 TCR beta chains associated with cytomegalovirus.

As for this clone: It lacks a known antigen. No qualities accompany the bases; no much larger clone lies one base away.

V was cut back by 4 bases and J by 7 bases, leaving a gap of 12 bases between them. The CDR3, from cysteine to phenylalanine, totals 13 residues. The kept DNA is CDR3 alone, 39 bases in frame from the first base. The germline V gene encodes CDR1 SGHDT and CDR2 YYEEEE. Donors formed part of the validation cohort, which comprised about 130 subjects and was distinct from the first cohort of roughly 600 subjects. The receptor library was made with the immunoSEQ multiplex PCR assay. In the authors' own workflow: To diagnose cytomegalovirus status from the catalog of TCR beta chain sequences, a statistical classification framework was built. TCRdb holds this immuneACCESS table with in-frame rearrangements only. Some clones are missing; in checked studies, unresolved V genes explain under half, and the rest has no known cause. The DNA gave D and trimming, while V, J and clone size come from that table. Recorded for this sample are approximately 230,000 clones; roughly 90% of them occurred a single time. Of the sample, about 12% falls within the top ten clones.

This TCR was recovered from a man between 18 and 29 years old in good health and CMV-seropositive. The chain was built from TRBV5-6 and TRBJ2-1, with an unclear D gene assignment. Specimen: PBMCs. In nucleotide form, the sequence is TGTGCCAGCAGCCCAGTGAGTGGGAATGAGCAGTTCTTC. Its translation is CASSPVSGNEQFF. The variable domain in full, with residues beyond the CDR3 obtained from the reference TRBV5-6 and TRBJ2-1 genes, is DAGVTQSPTHLIKTRGQQVTLRCSPKSGHDTVSWYQQALGQGPQFIFQYYEEEERQRGNFPDRFSGHQFPNYSSELNVNALLLGDSALYLCASSPVSGNEQFFGPGTRLTVL.